The entry that follows covers one T cell receptor (beta chain) sequence. Other DNA sequences in this sample translate to the same CDR3. This sample stems from a study of T cells in tuberculosis. Study in general: Sequenced TCRs come from CD1B-GMM tetramer-binding T cells.

V was trimmed by 8 bases and J by 2 bases, leaving 13 bases between them. CDR3 size: 14 residues. Germline lookup yields CDR1 LNHDA and CDR2 SQIVND (reference sequence). General observations from the study: The stringent gate may have excluded weak CD1B-GMM tetramer binders.

TCRdb keeps only in-frame clones here, not all; method: immunoSEQ multiplex PCR. The sample yields 85,000 to 90,000 clones, roughly 88% seen once. Sorting used thawed, overnight-rested PBMC stained with anti-CD3, a viability dye and GMM-loaded CD1B tetramer. The CD1B tetramers carried C32 glucose monomycolate purified from Rhodococcus equi. Before cryopreservation, the sorted PBMC lost their CD14-expressing monocytes. The sequence was obtained from an adult woman with latent tuberculosis. Sequencing was performed on CD1b-GMM tetramer-negative cells sorted from PBMCs. J is TRBJ1-5 and V is TRBV19, with a tentative D call TRBD1 (5 bases). This CDR3 reads CASSPGGGNQPQHF. CDR3 bases: TGTGCCAGTTCACCCGGAGGGGGCAATCAGCCCCAGCATTTT.